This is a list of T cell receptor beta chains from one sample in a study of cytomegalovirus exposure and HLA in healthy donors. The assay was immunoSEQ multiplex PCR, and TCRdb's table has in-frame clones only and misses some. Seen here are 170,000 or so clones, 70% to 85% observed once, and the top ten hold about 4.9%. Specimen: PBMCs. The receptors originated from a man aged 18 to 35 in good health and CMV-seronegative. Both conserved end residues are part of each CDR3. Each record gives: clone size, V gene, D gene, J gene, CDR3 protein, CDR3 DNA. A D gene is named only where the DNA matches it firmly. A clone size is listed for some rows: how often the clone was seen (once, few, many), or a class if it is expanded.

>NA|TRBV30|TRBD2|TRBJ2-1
CAWSVAGADNEQFF
TGTGCCTGGAGTGTAGCGGGAGCCGACAATGAGCAGTTCTTC
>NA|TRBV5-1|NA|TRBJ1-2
CASSLRRSPLYGYTF
TGCGCCAGCAGCTTGCGGAGATCGCCCTTGTATGGCTACACCTTC
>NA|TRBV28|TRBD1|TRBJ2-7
CASSFGTGGNEQYF
TGTGCCAGCAGTTTTGGGACAGGGGGCAACGAGCAGTACTTC
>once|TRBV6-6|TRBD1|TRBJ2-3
CASSSPDRGLTDTQYF
TGTGCCAGCAGCTCCCCGGACAGGGGGCTTACAGATACGCAGTATTTT
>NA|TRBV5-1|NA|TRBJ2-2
CASSLGSTRPGELFF
TGCGCCAGCAGCTTGGGTTCAACACGTCCCGGGGAGCTGTTTTTT
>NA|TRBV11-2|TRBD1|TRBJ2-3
CASSPEGGNTQYF
TGTGCCAGCAGCCCAGAAGGGGGCAATACGCAGTATTTT
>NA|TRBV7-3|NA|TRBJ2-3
CASSFKGADTQYF
TGTGCCAGCAGCTTCAAGGGGGCAGATACGCAGTATTTT
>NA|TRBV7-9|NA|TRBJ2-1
CASSSLAPYNEQFF
TGTGCCAGCAGCTCTCTAGCCCCCTACAATGAGCAGTTCTTC
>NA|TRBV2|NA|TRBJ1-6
CASMRRASGSPLHF
TGTGCCAGCATGAGGAGGGCTAGCGGTTCACCCCTCCACTTT
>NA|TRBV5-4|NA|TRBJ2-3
CASSVSWQTQYF
TGTGCCAGCAGCGTCTCGTGGCAGACGCAGTATTTT
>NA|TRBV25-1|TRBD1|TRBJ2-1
CASSDAGGPSYNEQFF
TGTGCCAGCAGTGATGCAGGGGGCCCATCCTACAATGAGCAGTTCTTC
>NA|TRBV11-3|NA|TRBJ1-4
CASSTRGNEKLFF
TGTGCCAGCTCCACCCGGGGGAATGAAAAACTGTTTTTT
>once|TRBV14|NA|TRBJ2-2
CASSQDHGRVNTGELFF
TGTGCCAGCAGCCAAGATCATGGCAGGGTGAACACCGGGGAGCTGTTTTTT
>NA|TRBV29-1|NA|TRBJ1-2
CSVSMGAQDGYTF
TGCAGCGTAAGCATGGGGGCGCAGGATGGCTACACCTTC
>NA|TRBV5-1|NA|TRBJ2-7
CASGTSYEQYF
TGCGCCAGCGGGACTTCCTACGAGCAGTACTTC
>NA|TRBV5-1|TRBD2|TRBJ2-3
CASSSLVAGGTDTQYF
TGCGCCAGCAGTTCCCTTGTAGCGGGGGGCACAGATACGCAGTATTTT
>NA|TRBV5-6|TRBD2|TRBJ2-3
CASSVKTGTSVTDTQYF
TGTGCCAGCAGCGTAAAGACCGGGACTAGCGTCACAGATACGCAGTATTTT
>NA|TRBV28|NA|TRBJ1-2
CASSLGQYGYTF
TGTGCCAGCAGTTTAGGACAGTATGGCTACACCTTC
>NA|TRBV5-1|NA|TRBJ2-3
CASSLGMTVGSTDTQYF
TGCGCCAGCAGCTTGGGTATGACAGTGGGTAGCACAGATACGCAGTATTTT
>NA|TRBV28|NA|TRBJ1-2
CASSLPGGSYTF
TGTGCCAGCAGTCTGCCGGGGGGGTCCTACACCTTC
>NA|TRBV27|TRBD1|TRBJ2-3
CASSLEDRGRDTQYF
TGTGCCAGCAGTTTAGAGGACAGGGGGCGGGATACGCAGTATTTT
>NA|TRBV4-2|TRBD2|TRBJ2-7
CASSPILLTSGSDEQYF
TGTGCCAGCAGCCCAATCCTTTTGACTAGCGGGAGCGACGAGCAGTACTTC
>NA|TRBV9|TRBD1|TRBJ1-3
CASSVRDRIDTIYF
TGTGCCAGCAGCGTAAGGGACAGGATTGACACCATATATTTT
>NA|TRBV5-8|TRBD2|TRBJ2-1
CASSAGLVGNEQFF
TGTGCCAGCAGCGCAGGACTAGTAGGCAATGAGCAGTTCTTC
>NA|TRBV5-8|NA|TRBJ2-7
CASSLVRPHEQYF
TGTGCCAGCAGCTTGGTCAGGCCCCACGAGCAGTACTTC
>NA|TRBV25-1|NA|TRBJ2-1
CASSESGQGGEQFF
TGTGCCAGCAGTGAATCTGGGCAGGGAGGCGAGCAGTTCTTC
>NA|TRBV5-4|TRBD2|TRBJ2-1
CASSPRSLAGQSYNEQFF
TGTGCCAGCAGCCCCCGGTCACTAGCGGGACAATCCTACAATGAGCAGTTCTTC
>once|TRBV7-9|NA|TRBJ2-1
CASSLAGVHYNEQFF
TGTGCCAGCAGCTTAGCGGGAGTCCACTACAATGAGCAGTTCTTC
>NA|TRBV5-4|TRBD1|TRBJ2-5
CASSPGQEETQYF
TGTGCCAGCAGCCCGGGACAGGAAGAGACCCAGTACTTC
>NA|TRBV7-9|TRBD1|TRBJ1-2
CASSADREAGYTF
TGTGCCAGCAGCGCAGACAGGGAGGCTGGCTACACCTTC
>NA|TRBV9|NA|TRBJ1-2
CASSPTQGFYGYTF
TGTGCCAGCAGCCCTACTCAGGGATTCTATGGCTACACCTTC